This entry concerns a single T cell receptor beta chain. This specimen belongs to a study of blood T cell repertoires in COVID-19. The data were produced by immunoSEQ multiplex PCR, yet TCRdb's version contains in-frame clones alone and is incomplete. The top ten clones hold over 15% of a sample with some 80,000 clones, just under 85% of them seen once. Per germline, CDR1 SGHVS and CDR2 FQNEAQ. The CDR3 consists of 14 residues. V was shortened by 6 bases and J by 0 bases, with 11 bases between the two germline ends. The J gene is TRBJ1-1, the V gene TRBV7-8; a weak D match, TRBD1 (5 bases). The origin of this receptor is an elderly man with active or convalescent COVID-19. The sequenced sample consisted of peripheral blood. CDR3 DNA sequence: TGTGCCAGCAGGTTGGGGCCGTTGAACACTGAAGCTTTCTTT. Protein sequence: CASRLGPLNTEAFF.